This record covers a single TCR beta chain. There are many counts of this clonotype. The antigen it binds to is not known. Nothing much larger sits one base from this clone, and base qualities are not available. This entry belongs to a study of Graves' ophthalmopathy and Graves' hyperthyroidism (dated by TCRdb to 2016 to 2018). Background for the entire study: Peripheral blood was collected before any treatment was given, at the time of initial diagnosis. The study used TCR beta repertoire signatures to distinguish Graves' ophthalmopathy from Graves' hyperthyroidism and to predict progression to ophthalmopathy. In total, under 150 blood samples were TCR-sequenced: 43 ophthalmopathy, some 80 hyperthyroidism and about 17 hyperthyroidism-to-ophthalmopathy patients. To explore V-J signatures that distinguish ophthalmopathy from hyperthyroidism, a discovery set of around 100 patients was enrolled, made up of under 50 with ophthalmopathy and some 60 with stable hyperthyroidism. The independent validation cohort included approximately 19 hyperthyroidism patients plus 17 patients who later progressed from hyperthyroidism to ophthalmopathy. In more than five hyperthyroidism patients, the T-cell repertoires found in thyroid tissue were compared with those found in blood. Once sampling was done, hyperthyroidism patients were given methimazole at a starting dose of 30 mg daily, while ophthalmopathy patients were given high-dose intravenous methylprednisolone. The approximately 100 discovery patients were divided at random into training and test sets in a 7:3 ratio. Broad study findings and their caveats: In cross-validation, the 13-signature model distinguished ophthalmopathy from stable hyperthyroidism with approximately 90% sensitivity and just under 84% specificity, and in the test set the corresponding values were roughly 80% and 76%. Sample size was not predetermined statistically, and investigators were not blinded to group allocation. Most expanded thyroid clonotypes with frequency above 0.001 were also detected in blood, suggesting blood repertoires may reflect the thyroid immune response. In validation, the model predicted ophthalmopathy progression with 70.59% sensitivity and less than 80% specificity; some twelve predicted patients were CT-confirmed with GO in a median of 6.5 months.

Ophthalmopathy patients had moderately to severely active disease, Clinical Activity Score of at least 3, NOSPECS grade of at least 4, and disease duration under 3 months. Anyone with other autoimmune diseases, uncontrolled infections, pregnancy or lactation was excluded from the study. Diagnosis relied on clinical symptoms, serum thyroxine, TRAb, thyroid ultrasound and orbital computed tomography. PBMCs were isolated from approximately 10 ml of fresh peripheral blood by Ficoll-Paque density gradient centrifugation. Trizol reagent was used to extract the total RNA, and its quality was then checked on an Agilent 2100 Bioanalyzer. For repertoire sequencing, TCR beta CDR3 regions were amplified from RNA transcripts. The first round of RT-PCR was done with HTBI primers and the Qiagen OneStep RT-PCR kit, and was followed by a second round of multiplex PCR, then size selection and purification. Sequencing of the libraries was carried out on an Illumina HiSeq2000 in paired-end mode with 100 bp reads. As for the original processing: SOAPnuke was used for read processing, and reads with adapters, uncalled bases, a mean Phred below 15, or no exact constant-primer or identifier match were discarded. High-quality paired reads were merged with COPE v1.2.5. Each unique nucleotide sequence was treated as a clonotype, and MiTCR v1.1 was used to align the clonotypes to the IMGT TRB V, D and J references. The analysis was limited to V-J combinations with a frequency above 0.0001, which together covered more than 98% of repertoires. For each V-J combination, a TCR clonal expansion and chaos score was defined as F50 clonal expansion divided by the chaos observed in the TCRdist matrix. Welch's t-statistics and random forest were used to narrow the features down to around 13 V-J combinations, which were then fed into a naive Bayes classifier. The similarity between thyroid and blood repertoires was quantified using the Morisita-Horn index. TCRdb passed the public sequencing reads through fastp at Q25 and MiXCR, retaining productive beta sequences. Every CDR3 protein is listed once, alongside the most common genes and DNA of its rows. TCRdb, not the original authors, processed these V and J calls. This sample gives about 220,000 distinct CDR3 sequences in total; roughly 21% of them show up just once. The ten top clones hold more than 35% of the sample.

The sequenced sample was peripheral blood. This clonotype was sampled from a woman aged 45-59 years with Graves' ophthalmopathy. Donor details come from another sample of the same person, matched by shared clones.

The nucleotide sequence reads as follows: TGTGCCAGCAGTTTAACGAGTCAGCCACAAGAGACCCAGTACTTC. Protein translation: CASSLTSQPQETQYF. The rearrangement joined TRBV12-3 or TRBV12-4 to TRBJ2-5, with the D gene uncertain. Trimming at the junction amounts to 2 bases on V and 2 bases on J, and the germline ends lie 12 bases apart. Reading from cysteine to phenylalanine, the CDR3 counts 15 amino acids. Kept here is only the CDR3 DNA, which spans 45 bases and is read in frame from base 1.